Following are 20 T cell receptor beta chains from one sample sequenced in a study of early T cells in non-severe SARS-CoV-2 infection. Using its own MiXCR run on the 5' RACE reads, TCRdb lists one record per CDR3 protein. The profile shows around 82,000 distinct CDR3 sequences, 11% of them singletons. The sequenced sample was whole blood. Source of these receptors: an adult who was a healthcare worker with PCR-confirmed SARS-CoV-2 infection or an uninfected control (not recorded which).

This clonotype was seen many times. The J gene is TRBJ2-3, the V gene TRBV20-1; 10 bases map to TRBD2. Unmatched junction bases numbered 10, after V lost 6 bases and J lost 1 base. The germline gives CDR1 DFQATT, CDR2 SNEGSKA (reference sequence). CDR3 size: 16 residues. The CDR3: CSAEGLAPPRTDTQYF. CDR3 DNA sequence: TGCAGTGCGGAGGGACTAGCGCCTCCGCGCACAGATACGCAGTATTTT.

Ten or more counts support this clonotype. The chain links TRBV29-1 to TRBJ2-5, with 11 bases matching TRBD1. The junction had 7 bases not matched to a gene; V was cut back by 3 bases and J by 7 bases. The germline V gene encodes CDR1 SQVTM and CDR2 ANQGSEA. The CDR3 runs 14 residues. CDR3 residues: CSVDGTGGTGTQYF. The DNA of the CDR3 is TGCAGCGTTGATGGGACAGGGGGGACGGGGACCCAGTACTTC. The full variable domain, with the rest looked up from reference TRBV29-1 and TRBJ2-5, is SAVISQKPSRDICQRGTSLTIQCQVDSQVTMMFWYRQQPGQSLTLIATANQGSEATYESGFVIDKFPISRPNLTFSTLTVSNMSPEDSSIYLCSVDGTGGTGTQYFGPGTRLLVL.

This clonotype appeared a few times. V is TRBV4-2 and J is TRBJ2-4; possible D gene TRBD1, 6 bases. Germline V lookup: CDR1 LGHNA, CDR2 YNFKEQ. V was trimmed by 0 bases and J by 0 bases, leaving 9 bases between them. The CDR3 spans 16 residues. The CDR3 sequence: CASSQDPRGAKNIQYF. The CDR3 DNA reads TGTGCCAGCAGCCAAGACCCCAGGGGAGCCAAAAACATTCAGTACTTC.

This clonotype was seen ten or more times. This chain joins TRBV11-2 and TRBJ2-1; 8 nucleotides agree with TRBD1. This CDR3 is 15 amino acids long. CDR1 is SGHAT, CDR2 FQNNGV, per germline. After removal of 2 bases from V and 5 bases from J, the junction contained 5 bases not matched to a gene. The chain's CDR3 is CASSLSDRGNNEQFF. The CDR3 DNA follows: TGTGCCAGCAGCTTATCTGACAGGGGAAACAATGAGCAGTTCTTC.

This clonotype was seen ten or more times. V is TRBV7-2 and J is TRBJ2-3; 7 bases match TRBD1. Germline V gives CDR1 SGHTA, CDR2 FQGNSA. There are 15 residues in the CDR3. The V gene end was trimmed by 6 bases and the J gene end by 3 bases; junction bases not matched to a gene: 9. The CDR3 DNA sequence: TGTGCCAGCAGGCCGATACAGGGGACAACAGATACGCAGTATTTT. This encodes CASRPIQGTTDTQYF.

Only a few counts were recorded for this clonotype. The chain combines TRBV9 with TRBJ2-5; TRBD1 agrees at 12 bases. The germline gives CDR1 SGDLS, CDR2 YYNGEE. The CDR3 has 16 amino acids. V lost 4 bases, J lost 2 bases, and 6 bases stayed unmatched. The CDR3 protein is CASSSGTGGRQETQYF. The CDR3 DNA sequence: TGTGCCAGCAGCTCCGGGACAGGGGGCCGACAAGAGACCCAGTACTTC. Looking up the rest from reference TRBV9 and TRBJ2-5 gives the full variable domain: DSGVTQTPKHLITATGQRVTLRCSPRSGDLSVYWYQQSLDQGLQFLIQYYNGEERAKGNILERFSAQQFPDLHSELNLSSLELGDSALYFCASSSGTGGRQETQYFGPGTRLLVL.

This chain uses TRBV6-1 with TRBJ1-6; D is unclear. The V gene's germline CDR1 is MNHNS and CDR2 SASEGT. This CDR3 spans 15 amino acids. The V end lost 7 bases, the J end lost 0 bases, and 10 bases lay between the germline ends. In nucleotides, the CDR3 is TGTGCCAGCAACCGAATGAGCTCCTATAATTCACCCCTCCACTTT. It encodes CASNRMSSYNSPLHF.

This sequence joins TRBV21-1 and TRBJ1-2. TRBV21-1 is marked as a pseudogene. The CDR3 spans 9 residues. The CDR3 is CASLYGYTF. Written as DNA, the CDR3 is TGTGCCAGCCTCTATGGCTACACCTTC.

This clonotype was seen many times. V is TRBV11-2 and J is TRBJ2-5, with D maybe TRBD2 (5 bases). V lost 3 bases, J lost 1 base, and 9 bases lay in between. Germline V gene data show CDR1 as SGHAT and CDR2 as FQNNGV. The CDR3 length is 14 residues. The CDR3 bases are TGTGCCAGCAGCTTCACCCGGGGCCAAGAGACCCAGTACTTC. Protein: CASSFTRGQETQYF.

Ten or more counts support this clonotype. This chain links TRBV12-3 or TRBV12-4 with TRBJ2-3; 8 nucleotides line up with TRBD2. The CDR3 totals 13 residues. After removal of 8 bases from V and 3 bases from J, the junction contained 4 bases not matched to a gene. This CDR3 reads CASLRGGTDTQYF. The CDR3 DNA is TGTGCCAGCTTACGGGGGGGGACAGATACGCAGTATTTT.

V usage is TRBV5-1 and J usage is TRBJ1-6; tentative D call: TRBD1 (5 bases). CDR3 length equals 15 residues. In germline, CDR1 is SGHRS, CDR2 YFSETQ. V was trimmed by 0 bases and J by 10 bases, leaving 14 bases between them. The CDR3 spells CASSLGRSGDSPLHF. The CDR3 nucleotides read TGCGCCAGCAGCTTGGGCCGCTCGGGGGACTCACCCCTCCACTTT.

V usage is TRBV27 and J usage is TRBJ2-1; 9 nucleotides line up with TRBD2. In germline, CDR1 is MNHEY, CDR2 SMNVEV (reference sequence). J gave up 3 bases and V 5 bases, and 5 bases lay outside the gene matches. This CDR3 spans 15 amino acids. The CDR3 nucleotides read TGTGCCAGCAGTCGCGGGGGGGCGGTCTACAATGAGCAGTTCTTC. The encoded protein is CASSRGGAVYNEQFF.

The J gene is TRBJ2-1, the V gene TRBV5-1; TRBD1 matches at 8 bases. The CDR3 spans 14 residues. V lost 0 bases and J lost 5; bases outside the gene matches: 1. Germline CDR1 reads SGHRS; CDR2 reads YFSETQ. This CDR3 is CASSLDRGDNEQFF. The CDR3 nucleotides read TGCGCCAGCAGCTTGGACAGGGGGGACAATGAGCAGTTCTTC.

A few counts support this clonotype. V and J are TRBV29-1 and TRBJ1-1; TRBD1 is a possible D gene (6 bases). Germline CDR1 SQVTM, CDR2 ANQGSEA. Trimming removed 5 bases at V and 5 bases at J, with 15 bases between. The CDR3 runs 13 residues. This CDR3 is CSVRVGGQTEAFF. CDR3 DNA sequence: TGCAGCGTTCGGGTCGGGGGGCAAACTGAAGCTTTCTTT.

This clonotype turned up a few times. The chain combines TRBV6-1 with TRBJ2-2, with a tentative D call TRBD1 (8 bases). V lost 9 bases and J lost 3, with 14 bases in between. The CDR3 length is 14 residues. Germline V gene data show CDR1 as MNHNS and CDR2 as SASEGT. In DNA, the CDR3 is TGTGCCAGTCACAGGGGGGGGGACACCGGGGAGCTGTTTTTT. Protein product: CASHRGGDTGELFF.

The gene calls are TRBV4-1 and TRBJ2-7; a weak D match, TRBD1 (6 bases). V dropped 2 bases and J dropped 4 bases, with 15 bases sitting between them. The CDR3 runs to 15 residues. Germline V gene sequence: CDR1 MGHRA, CDR2 YSYEKL. In DNA form, the CDR3 reads TGCGCCAGCAGCCAAAACCGGGACACAGGATACGAGCAGTACTTC. Translating it yields CASSQNRDTGYEQYF.

This clonotype was picked up many times. The chain has TRBV5-5 and TRBJ1-6; D remains ambiguous. The CDR3 consists of 15 residues. The germline V gene encodes CDR1 SGHKS and CDR2 YYEKEE (reference sequence). Trimming took off 5 bases at V and 2 bases at J, with 11 bases between the two ends. CDR3 amino acids: CASSMGSPYNSPLHF. CDR3 coding DNA: TGTGCCAGCAGTATGGGGTCTCCCTATAATTCACCCCTCCACTTT. The full variable domain, rest sourced from reference TRBV5-5 and TRBJ1-6, is DAGVTQSPTHLIKTRGQQVTLRCSPISGHKSVSWYQQVLGQGPQFIFQYYEKEERGRGNFPDRFSARQFPNYSSELNVNALLLGDSALYLCASSMGSPYNSPLHFGNGTRLTVT.

This clonotype was observed a few times. V is TRBV20-1 and J is TRBJ1-5, with D possibly being TRBD1 (6 bases). The V end was cut by 1 base, the J end by 6 bases, with 16 bases between. Germline loops: CDR1 DFQATT, CDR2 SNEGSKA (reference sequence). The CDR3 is made up of 15 amino acids. Here the CDR3 DNA reads TGCAGTGCTAGAGCAGGGGCGGGGGTAGGTCAGCCCCAGCATTTT. Translation: CSARAGAGVGQPQHF.

Ten or more counts support this clonotype. The chain combines TRBV19 with TRBJ2-7, with 8 positions matching TRBD2. V gave up 0 bases and J gave up 7 bases; unmatched junction bases: 8. Per the germline V gene, CDR1 is LNHDA and CDR2 is SQIVND (reference sequence). This CDR3 has 15 residues. The CDR3 protein is CASSIDGGGTREQYF. CDR3 DNA: TGTGCCAGTAGTATAGACGGCGGGGGGACTCGGGAGCAGTACTTC.

This clonotype was observed many times. DNA for the CDR3: TGTGCCAGCAGCGTAGGACAGGGCGGTTACAATGAGCAGTTCTTC. This sequence encodes CASSVGQGGYNEQFF. The chain recombines TRBV9 with TRBJ2-1; 7 nucleotides match TRBD1. Unmatched junction bases numbered 4, after V lost 0 bases and J lost 4 bases. Germline V lookup: CDR1 SGDLS, CDR2 YYNGEE. The CDR3 runs 15 residues.